This T cell receptor beta chain was identified in a study of cytomegalovirus exposure and HLA in healthy donors. Findings and limits, study-wide: One later analysis reportedly identified an Asian-associated ancestry cluster that showed fewer N-insertions than the roughly 670-donor mean.

Trimming removed 5 bases at V and 4 bases at J, with 11 bases between. CDR3 size: 13 residues. Germline CDR1 SEHNR, CDR2 FQNEAQ (reference sequence). When sampled, the donors appeared nominally healthy, though they likely had unrecorded immune exposures. The PCR made use of 60 Vbeta and 13 Jbeta primers. Produced via immunoSEQ multiplex PCR; TCRdb's table is partial and in-frame only. There are roughly 84,000 clones in the sample; over 65% occur only once, and 3.3% lies in the top ten. About this clone: Its antigen is unidentified.

The rearrangement uses TRBV7-9 and TRBJ1-1; tentatively, D is TRBD1 (5 bases). This TCR derives from a man aged 50 or older in good health and CMV-seronegative. The specimen sequenced was PBMCs. In DNA, the CDR3 is TGTGCCAGCAGCAATACAGGCGGCACTGAAGCTTTCTTT. This translates into CASSNTGGTEAFF.